This TCR beta chain was documented in a study of T-cell memory formation after mild COVID-19. MiXCR, applied by TCRdb to the 5' RACE reads, yields one record per CDR3 protein. Found here are around 390,000 distinct CDR3 sequences, 16% of them singletons; the top ten hold around a fifth. The germline V gene has CDR1 SQVTM and CDR2 ANQGSEA. The CDR3 sequence is 11 residues long. Trimming cost V 0 bases and J 8 bases, with 7 bases left between them. This clonotype was picked up a small number of times. The sequence was collected from a man between 18 and 29 years old who had mild COVID-19 (a few samples of this study predate the infection). Cell type and time point are not known. V gene TRBV29-1 combines with J gene TRBJ1-2; D uncertain. The sample was PBMCs or a T cell subset sorted from them (not recorded which). The CDR3 loop is CSVEEAVGYTF. CDR3 in DNA: TGCAGCGTTGAAGAGGCTGTGGGCTACACCTTC.